These 13 T cell receptor beta chains were all obtained from the same sample, sequenced in a study of blood T cell repertoires in COVID-19. Assay used: immunoSEQ multiplex PCR; TCRdb lists only in-frame clones, some missing. The repertoire holds roughly 330,000 clones, approximately 88% seen once, with over 4.5% in the top ten. Sample: PBMCs or T cells enriched from blood (not recorded which). The receptors come from a man aged 25-45 years who had recovered from COVID-19.

The rearrangement uses TRBV18 and TRBJ1-5; TRBD1 matches 8 bases. V shed 5 bases, J shed 5 bases, and the junction held 5 bases outside the gene matches. CDR3 length: 14 amino acids. CDR1 and CDR2 from the germline V gene are KGHSH and LQKENI. CDR3 bases: TGTGCCAGCTCATCAGGACAGGGAGATCAGCCCCAGCATTTT. This sequence encodes CASSSGQGDQPQHF. Combining the CDR3 with reference TRBV18 and TRBJ1-5 gives the whole variable domain NAGVMQNPRHLVRRRGQEARLRCSPMKGHSHVYWYRQLPEEGLKFMVYLQKENIIDESGMPKERFSAEFPKEGPSILRIQQVVRGDSAAYFCASSSGQGDQPQHFGDGTRLSIL.

This chain connects TRBV28 to TRBJ2-1; D might be TRBD2 (6 bases). The V gene lost 5 bases and the J gene lost 0 bases, with 26 bases spanning the gap. This CDR3 spans 20 amino acids. The germline CDR1 and CDR2 sequences are MDHEN and SYDVKM. CDR3 sequence: CASSLAGWGVDSSSYNEQFF. CDR3 bases: TGTGCCAGCAGTCTAGCCGGGTGGGGGGTTGACTCGAGCTCCTACAATGAGCAGTTCTTC. Supplemented by reference TRBV28 and TRBJ2-1, the full variable domain reads DVKVTQSSRYLVKRTGEKVFLECVQDMDHENMFWYRQDPGLGLRLIYFSYDVKMKEKGDIPEGYSVSREKKERFSLILESASTNQTSMYLCASSLAGWGVDSSSYNEQFFGPGTRLTVL.

The chain joins TRBV9 to TRBJ1-3; D may be TRBD1 (5 bases). From germline, CDR1 is SGDLS and CDR2 YYNGEE. The CDR3 length is 15 residues. V was clipped by 0 bases and J by 2 bases, with 9 bases between them. The DNA of the CDR3 is TGTGCCAGCAGCGTAGAGGGGAACCCTGGAAACACCATATATTTT. Its protein is CASSVEGNPGNTIYF.

J is TRBJ2-3 and V is TRBV5-1; D gene uncertain. Germline V gives CDR1 SGHRS, CDR2 YFSETQ. V was pared by 1 base and J by 2 bases, with 14 bases between. This CDR3 has 16 amino acids. CDR3 protein: CASSLSVFPVTDTQYF. CDR3 nucleotides: TGCGCCAGCAGCTTGTCCGTATTTCCCGTCACAGATACGCAGTATTTT.

The rearrangement links TRBV19 to TRBJ2-1, with 7 bases matching TRBD1. J gave up 8 bases and V 0 bases, and 10 bases lay outside the gene matches. This CDR3 has 16 amino acids. CDR1 is LNHDA and CDR2 is SQIVND in the germline V gene (reference sequence). In nucleotides, the CDR3 is TGTGCCAGTAGTATAGAGCCCACGACAGGGATGCATGAGCAGTTCTTC. It codes for CASSIEPTTGMHEQFF.

The rearrangement uses TRBV18 and TRBJ2-6; 7 bases are shared with TRBD1. The length of the CDR3 is 16 residues. J gave up 1 base and V 3 bases, and 3 bases lay outside the gene matches. Germline CDR1 and CDR2: KGHSH and LQKENI. The CDR3 DNA is TGTGCCAGCTCACCCACGACAGGGTCTGGGGCCAACGTCCTGACTTTC. This gives the protein CASSPTTGSGANVLTF.

The rearrangement links TRBV21-1 to TRBJ2-7; the table gives TRBD1 as D, unverified against the DNA. TRBV21-1 is reported as a pseudogene. The CDR3 is made up of 16 amino acids. The DNA for the CDR3 is TGTGCCAGCACCACCCTCTGGACAGGGGGAGGCTACGAGCAGTACTTC. It codes for CASTTLWTGGGYEQYF.

The chain uses TRBV2 and TRBJ1-1, with 8 bases fitting TRBD1. The CDR3 has 16 amino acids. Germline V gives CDR1 SNHLY, CDR2 FYNNEI. The junction had 5 bases not matched to a gene; V was cut back by 2 bases and J by 0 bases. The CDR3 DNA sequence: TGTGCCAGCAGTGAAAGGTCAGGGGGCCTGAACACTGAAGCTTTCTTT. Amino acids: CASSERSGGLNTEAFF.

The CDR3 loop is CASSGRQLYNSPLHF. Written as DNA, the CDR3 is TGTGCCAGCAGCGGGAGGCAGTTATATAATTCACCCCTCCACTTT. This chain joins TRBV6-5 and TRBJ1-6; D uncertain. CDR1 and CDR2 from the germline V gene are MNHEY and SVGAGI. This CDR3 contains 15 residues. V gave up 6 bases and J gave up 4 bases, with 13 bases separating them.

This sequence joins TRBV21-1 and TRBJ2-1; no DNA check was done on the table's D call, TRBD2. TRBV21-1 is labeled a pseudogene. The CDR3 extends over 14 amino acids. The CDR3 bases are TGTGCCAGCAGCAAAGAGTGGGGGGGCAATGAGCAGTTCTTC. This gives the protein CASSKEWGGNEQFF.

The chain employs TRBV3-1 (or the pseudogene TRBV3-2) and TRBJ2-2; TRBD2 aligns across 9 bases. J was trimmed by 7 bases and V by 4 bases; bases with no gene match: 7. CDR1 and CDR2 from the germline V gene are LGHDT and YNNKEL (reference sequence). The CDR3 is 15 amino acids. In DNA, the CDR3 is TGTGCCAGCAGCCTAGGACTAGCGAAAGGCGGGGAGCTGTTTTTT. Translation gives CASSLGLAKGGELFF.

The V call is TRBV5-3, the J call TRBJ2-1, with 10 bases fitting TRBD1. TRBV5-3 is given ORF status, its function remaining uncertain. This CDR3 has 14 amino acids. Trimming cost V 4 bases and J 2 bases; bases outside gene matches: 0. CDR3 residues: CARSGTGAYNEQFF. The CDR3 DNA reads as TGTGCCAGAAGCGGGACAGGGGCCTACAATGAGCAGTTCTTC.

The chain combines TRBV20-1 with TRBJ1-6; D not resolved. V was cut by 3 bases and J by 10 bases, with 13 bases left in between. The CDR3 length is 13 residues. Germline CDR1 and CDR2: DFQATT and SNEGSKA (reference sequence). CDR3 protein: CSASIEFGSPLHF. As DNA, the CDR3 is TGCAGTGCTAGTATCGAATTTGGCTCACCCCTCCACTTT.